A selection of T cell receptor beta chains follows, all from one sample in a study of breast tumors, draining lymph nodes, adjacent tissues. TCRdb analysed the multiplex PCR reads with MiXCR anew, one entry per CDR3 protein. This repertoire shows about 230,000 distinct CDR3 sequences, approximately 30% found once; its top ten account for over 1.1%. Sequencing was performed on axillary lymph node tissue. The receptor source for this set is a female donor with breast cancer. Some clones in this sample may be carry-over from other donors' samples. The CDR3 runs from the conserved cysteine through the conserved F or W. A D gene is named only where the DNA matches it firmly. A clone size is listed for some rows: how often the clone was seen (once, few, many), or a class if it is expanded.

>TRBJ2-2|many|TRBV7-2|-
TGTGCCAGCAGCTTAGATTTTGGGAACACCGGGGAGCTGTTTTTT
CASSLDFGNTGELFF
>TRBJ1-1|few|TRBV7-9|-
TGTGCCAGCAGCTTCGTGGAGGGTAGAGCTTTCTTT
CASSFVEGRAFF
>TRBJ1-6|medium-sized|TRBV20-1|-
TGCAGTGCTAGAGTAGCAGGGGCCCCTCGAGAACCCCTCCACTTT
CSARVAGAPREPLHF
>TRBJ2-5|many|TRBV28|-
TGTGCCAGCAGTTTAGCCAGGGTCGAGACCCAGTACTTC
CASSLARVETQYF
>TRBJ1-2|many|TRBV19|TRBD1
TGTGCCAGTAGTTGGGCAGGGGGCTTTGACTATGGCTACACCTTC
CASSWAGGFDYGYTF
>TRBJ1-4|-|TRBV6-2/TRBV6-3|-
TGTGCCAGCAGACTAGCGAGCACAGTCAATAATGAAAAACTGTTTTTT
CASRLASTVNNEKLFF
>TRBJ2-6|many|TRBV7-9|TRBD1
TGTGCCAGCAGCTTAGATAGGACAGGGTTTTCATCTATCGTCCAATCTGGGGCCAACGTCCTGACTTTC
CASSLDRTGFSSIVQSGANVLTF
>TRBJ2-5|-|TRBV4-2|TRBD2
TGTGCCAGCAGCCAAGATTTGGGGGCGGGAGGGGAGACCCAGTACTTC
CASSQDLGAGGETQYF
>TRBJ2-3|few|TRBV6-1|-
TGTGCCACCGGCCCGGGGTCCACAGATACGCAGTATTTT
CATGPGSTDTQYF
>TRBJ2-3|many|TRBV20-1|TRBD1
TGCAGTGCTAGCCCTGGGACAGCCACAGATACGCAGTATTTT
CSASPGTATDTQYF
>TRBJ2-2|few|TRBV9|-
TGTGCCAGCAGTAGCGGGAACACCGGGGAGCTGTTTTTT
CASSSGNTGELFF
>TRBJ2-7|-|TRBV7-6|-
TGTGCCAGCAGCTGGGGTTCCCCCTGCGAGCAGTACTTC
CASSWGSPCEQYF
>TRBJ1-2|-|TRBV7-2|-
TGTGCCAGCAGCTTAAGGAGGAGCGGCTACACCTTC
CASSLRRSGYTF
>TRBJ2-2|many|TRBV5-1|-
TGCGCCAGCACCCCCCTATGGGGCTCTGGAGGGGAGCTGTTTTTT
CASTPLWGSGGELFF
>TRBJ1-4|-|TRBV7-6|-
TGTGCCAGCAGCTTATCAGCGGGGACAACTAATGAAAAACTGTTTTTT
CASSLSAGTTNEKLFF
>TRBJ2-3|many|TRBV4-2|-
TGTGCCAGCAGCCAAGTGGTTATTGCGACAAGGGGTACAGATACGCAGTATTTT
CASSQVVIATRGTDTQYF
>TRBJ2-5|many|TRBV18|-
TGTGCCAGCTCACCGGAAAAGGAGACCCAGTACTTC
CASSPEKETQYF